This T cell receptor beta chain came from a study of T-cell reconstitution after alpha-beta-depleted transplantation in children. It was with unique molecular identifiers that the TCRbeta library was prepared. From the PCR reads, TCRdb called clonotypes with MiXCR, one entry per CDR3 protein. Altogether around 250,000 distinct CDR3 sequences are present, roughly 9.5% being singletons, with the ten largest covering around a tenth. This CDR3 comprises 13 residues. Germline loops: CDR1 SGHRS, CDR2 YFSETQ. Unmatched junction bases numbered 6, after V lost 0 bases and J lost 10 bases. The chain combines TRBV5-1 with TRBJ1-2, with 7 bases identical to TRBD1. Here the sequenced sample was PBMCs from the stem cell graft donor, taken from the stem cell graft. The source of this sequence is a human donor who donated a stem cell graft to a child with SCID. CDR3 loop: CASSLGDSSHYTF. The CDR3 nucleotides are TGCGCCAGCAGCTTGGGGGACAGTTCTCACTACACCTTC.